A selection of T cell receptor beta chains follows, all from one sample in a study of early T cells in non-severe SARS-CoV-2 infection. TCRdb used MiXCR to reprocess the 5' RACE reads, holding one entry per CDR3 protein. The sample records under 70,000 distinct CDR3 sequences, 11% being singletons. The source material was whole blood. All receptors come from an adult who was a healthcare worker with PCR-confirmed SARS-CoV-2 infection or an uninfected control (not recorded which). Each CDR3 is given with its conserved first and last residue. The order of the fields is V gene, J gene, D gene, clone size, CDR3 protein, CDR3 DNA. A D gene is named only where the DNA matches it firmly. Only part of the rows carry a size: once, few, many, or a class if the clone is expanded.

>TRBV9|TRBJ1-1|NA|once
CASSGPYGEAFF
TGTGCCAGCAGCGGACCCTACGGGGAAGCTTTCTTT
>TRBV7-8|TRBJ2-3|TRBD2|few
CASSPGEAGVFHTQYF
TGTGCCAGCAGCCCCGGTGAGGCGGGAGTTTTTCATACGCAGTATTTT
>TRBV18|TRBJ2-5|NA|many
CASSLLDQETQYF
TGTGCCAGCTCACTCTTAGACCAAGAGACCCAGTACTTC
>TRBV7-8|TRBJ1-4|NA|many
CASSLGPTAGNEKLFF
TGTGCCAGCAGCTTAGGACCTACAGCGGGGAATGAAAAACTGTTTTTT
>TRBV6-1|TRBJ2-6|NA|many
CASIYRVMGANVLTF
TGTGCCAGCATTTACAGGGTAATGGGGGCCAACGTCCTGACTTTC
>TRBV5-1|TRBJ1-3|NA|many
CASSLEGSNSGNTIYF
TGCGCCAGCAGCTTGGAGGGCAGTAACTCTGGAAACACCATATATTTT
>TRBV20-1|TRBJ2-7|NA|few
CSARDRFPYEQYF
TGCAGTGCTAGAGACAGGTTCCCTTACGAGCAGTACTTC
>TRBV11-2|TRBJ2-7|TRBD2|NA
CASSPRTSGSYEQYF
TGTGCCAGCAGCCCAAGGACTAGCGGGAGTTACGAGCAGTACTTC
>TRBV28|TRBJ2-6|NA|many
CASSLWGTGANVLTF
TGTGCCAGCAGTTTGTGGGGAACTGGGGCCAACGTCCTGACTTTC
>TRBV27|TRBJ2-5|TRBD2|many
CASKREGVETQYF
TGTGCCAGCAAGCGGGAGGGCGTAGAGACCCAGTACTTC
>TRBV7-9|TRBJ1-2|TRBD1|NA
CASSLAWTGYGYTF
TGTGCCAGCAGCTTAGCGTGGACAGGGTACGGCTACACCTTC
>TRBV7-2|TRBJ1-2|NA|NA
CASSLGTPYGYTF
TGTGCCAGCAGCTTAGGGACGCCCTATGGCTACACCTTC
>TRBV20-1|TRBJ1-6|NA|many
CSARDAKEDAYNSPLHF
TGCAGTGCTAGAGATGCCAAGGAGGACGCTTATAATTCACCCCTCCACTTT
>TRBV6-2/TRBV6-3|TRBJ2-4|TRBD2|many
CASTPDGASGKNIQYF
TGTGCCAGCACCCCGGACGGGGCTAGCGGTAAAAACATTCAGTACTTC
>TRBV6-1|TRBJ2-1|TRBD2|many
CASSRGTSEGNEQFF
TGTGCCAGCAGCAGGGGGACTAGCGAAGGGAATGAGCAGTTCTTC
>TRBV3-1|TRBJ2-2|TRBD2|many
CASSLPGLAGTNTGELFF
TGTGCCAGCAGCCTACCGGGACTAGCGGGGACGAACACCGGGGAGCTGTTTTTT
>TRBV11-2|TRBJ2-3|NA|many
CASSFRFNAGGADTQYF
TGTGCCAGCAGCTTTCGGTTTAACGCGGGCGGCGCAGATACGCAGTATTTT
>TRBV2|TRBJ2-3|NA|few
CASSIGGEADTQYF
TGTGCCAGCTCTATCGGCGGGGAGGCAGATACGCAGTATTTT
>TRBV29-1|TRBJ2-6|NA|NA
CSVEGESGANVLTF
TGCAGCGTGGAGGGAGAATCTGGGGCCAACGTCCTGACTTTC
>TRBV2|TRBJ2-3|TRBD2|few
CASSEALLTSGTSTDTQYF
TGTGCCAGCAGTGAAGCGCTTCTAACTAGCGGGACTAGCACAGATACGCAGTATTTT
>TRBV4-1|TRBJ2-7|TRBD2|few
CASRGTSAYEQYF
TGCGCCAGCAGAGGGACTAGTGCCTACGAGCAGTACTTC
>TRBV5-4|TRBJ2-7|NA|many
CASSAGRYEQYF
TGTGCCAGCAGCGCGGGCCGCTACGAGCAGTACTTC
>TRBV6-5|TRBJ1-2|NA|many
CASSKRLQGDYGYTF
TGTGCCAGCAGTAAGCGGCTACAGGGCGACTATGGCTACACCTTC
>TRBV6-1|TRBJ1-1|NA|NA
CANKRDKNTEAFF
TGTGCCAACAAGCGAGACAAGAACACTGAAGCTTTCTTT
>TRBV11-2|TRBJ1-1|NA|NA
CASSLGQSGYEAFF
TGTGCCAGCAGCCTAGGGCAGTCAGGGTATGAAGCTTTCTTT
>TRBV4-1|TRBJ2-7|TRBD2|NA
CASSQVGAGGSYEQYF
TGCGCCAGCAGCCAAGTCGGGGCGGGAGGGTCCTACGAGCAGTACTTC
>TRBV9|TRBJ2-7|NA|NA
CASSVAVGESYEQYF
TGTGCCAGCAGCGTAGCCGTCGGGGAATCCTACGAGCAGTACTTC
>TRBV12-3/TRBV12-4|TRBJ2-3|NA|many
CASRRGGADTQYF
TGTGCCAGCAGAAGGGGGGGCGCAGATACGCAGTATTTT
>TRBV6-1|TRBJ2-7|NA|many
CASSRGGDYEQYF
TGTGCCAGCTCGAGAGGTGGGGACTACGAGCAGTACTTC
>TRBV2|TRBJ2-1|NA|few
CASSIAGRSDEQFF
TGTGCCAGCAGTATCGCGGGCCGAAGCGATGAGCAGTTCTTC
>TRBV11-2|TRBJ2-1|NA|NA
CASSLAGGNEQFF
TGTGCCAGCAGCTTAGCTGGGGGGAATGAGCAGTTCTTC
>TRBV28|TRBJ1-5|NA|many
CASSWSGRAPRQPQHF
TGTGCCAGCAGTTGGTCCGGCAGGGCCCCCCGGCAGCCCCAGCATTTT